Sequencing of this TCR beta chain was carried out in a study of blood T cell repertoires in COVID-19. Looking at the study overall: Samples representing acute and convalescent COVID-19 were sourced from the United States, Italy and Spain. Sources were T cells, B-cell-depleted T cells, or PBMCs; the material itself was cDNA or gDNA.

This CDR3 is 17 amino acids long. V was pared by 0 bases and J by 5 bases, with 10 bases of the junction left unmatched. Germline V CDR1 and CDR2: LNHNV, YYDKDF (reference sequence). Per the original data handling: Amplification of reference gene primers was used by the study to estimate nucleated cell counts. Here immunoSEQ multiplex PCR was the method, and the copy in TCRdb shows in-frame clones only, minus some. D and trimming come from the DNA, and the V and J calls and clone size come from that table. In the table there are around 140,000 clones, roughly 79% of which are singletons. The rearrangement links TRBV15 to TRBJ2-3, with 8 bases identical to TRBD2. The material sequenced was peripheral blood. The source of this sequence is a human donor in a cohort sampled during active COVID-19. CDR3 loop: CATSRDNSAGGLDTQYF. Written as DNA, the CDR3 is TGTGCCACCAGCAGAGATAATTCGGCGGGAGGTTTAGATACGCAGTATTTT.